The TCR beta chain described here comes from a study of T cells in women clearing cervical HPV infection. The V and J ends lost 2 bases and 3 bases respectively, with 3 bases between them. CDR1 SGHNT and CDR2 YENEEA come from the germline V gene. The CDR3 runs 12 residues. For this clone: The CDR3 end falls 3 residues outside the read, so it is completed with the germline J gene.

Sequencing was performed with immunoSEQ multiplex PCR; in TCRdb, only in-frame clones are kept and a portion is missing. The sample has about 12,000 clones; the top ten hold about 9.4%. The chain uses TRBV11-3 and TRBJ2-3; D remains unclear. The sequence derives from a woman aged 18-69 years with a cervical HPV16 infection that either progressed to CIN3+ or cleared (not recorded which). Sequencing used blood buffy coat. CDR3 protein: CASSLHTDTQYF. The DNA read from the CDR3 is TGTGCCAGCAGCTTACATACAGATACG.